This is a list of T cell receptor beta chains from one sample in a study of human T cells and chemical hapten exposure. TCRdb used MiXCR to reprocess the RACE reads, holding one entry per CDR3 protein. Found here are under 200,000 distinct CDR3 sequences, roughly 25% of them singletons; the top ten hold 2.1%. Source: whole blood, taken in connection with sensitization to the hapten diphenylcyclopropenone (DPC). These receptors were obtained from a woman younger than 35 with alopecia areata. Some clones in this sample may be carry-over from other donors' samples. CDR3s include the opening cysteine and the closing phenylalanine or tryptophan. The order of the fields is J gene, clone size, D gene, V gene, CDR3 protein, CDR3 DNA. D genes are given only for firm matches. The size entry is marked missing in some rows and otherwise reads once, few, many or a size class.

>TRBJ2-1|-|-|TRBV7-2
CASSLLAASHEQFF
TGTGCCAGCAGCTTGTTGGCGGCATCCCATGAGCAGTTCTTC
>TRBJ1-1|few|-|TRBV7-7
CASSSSFSTEAFF
TGTGCCAGCAGCTCTTCGTTTTCGACTGAAGCTTTCTTT
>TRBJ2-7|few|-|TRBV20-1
CSARRQGSSYEQYF
TGCAGTGCTAGACGGCAGGGAAGCTCCTACGAGCAGTACTTC
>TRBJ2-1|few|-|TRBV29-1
CSVETKNEQFF
TGCAGCGTTGAAACCAAAAATGAGCAGTTCTTC
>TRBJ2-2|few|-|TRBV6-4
CASSDAAALGDTGELFF
TGTGCCAGCAGTGACGCGGCCGCCTTAGGCGACACCGGGGAGCTGTTTTTT
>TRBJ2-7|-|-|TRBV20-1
CSAGKGLSYEQYF
TGCAGTGCGGGAAAGGGGCTGTCCTACGAGCAGTACTTC
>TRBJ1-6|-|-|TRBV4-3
CASSQGPVFRAQKDNSPLHF
TGCGCCAGCAGCCAAGGTCCCGTCTTTCGGGCCCAGAAGGATAATTCACCCCTCCACTTT
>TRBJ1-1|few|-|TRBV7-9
CASSLISGRNTEAFF
TGTGCCAGCAGCTTAATCTCGGGCAGGAACACTGAAGCTTTCTTT
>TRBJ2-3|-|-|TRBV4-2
CASSQVGGEMSDTQYF
TGTGCCAGCAGCCAAGTTGGCGGGGAGATGTCCGATACGCAGTATTTT
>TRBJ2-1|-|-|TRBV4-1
CASRQLTKGRDNEQFF
TGCGCCAGCAGACAGTTGACTAAGGGAAGGGACAATGAGCAGTTCTTC
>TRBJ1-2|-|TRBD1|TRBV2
CASRDRGLSFYGYTF
TGTGCCAGCAGGGACAGGGGGCTGAGTTTCTATGGCTACACCTTC
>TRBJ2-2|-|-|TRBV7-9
CASSLVGQINTGELFF
TGTGCCAGCAGCTTAGTCGGACAGATCAACACCGGGGAGCTGTTTTTT
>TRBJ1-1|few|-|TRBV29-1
CSVFPTEAFF
TGCAGCGTATTCCCCACTGAAGCTTTCTTT
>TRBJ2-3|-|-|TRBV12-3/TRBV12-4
CASSLRTTTDTQYF
TGTGCCAGCAGTTTAAGGACCACCACAGATACGCAGTATTTT
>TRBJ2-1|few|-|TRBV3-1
CASSQVRGSNEQFF
TGTGCCAGCAGCCAAGTCCGGGGTAGCAATGAGCAGTTCTTC
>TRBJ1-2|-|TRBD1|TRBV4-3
CASSQARDRGLGYTF
TGCGCCAGCAGCCAAGCTAGGGACAGGGGGCTCGGCTACACCTTC
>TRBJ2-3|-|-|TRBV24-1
CATSEGGAGRSDTQYF
TGTGCCACCAGTGAAGGAGGCGCGGGGAGGTCAGATACGCAGTATTTT
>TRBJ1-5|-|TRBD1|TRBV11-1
CASSLDQGRGRQPQHF
TGTGCCAGCAGCTTAGATCAGGGCAGGGGGAGACAGCCCCAGCATTTT
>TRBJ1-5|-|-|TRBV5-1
CASRHLPRVRQPQHF
TGCGCCAGCAGACACCTCCCGAGGGTAAGGCAGCCCCAGCATTTT
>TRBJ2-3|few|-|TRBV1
CTSSQDVSSTDTQYF
TGCACCAGCAGCCAAGATGTCAGTAGCACAGATACGCAGTATTTT
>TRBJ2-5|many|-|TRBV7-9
CASSLASETQYF
TGTGCCAGCAGCTTAGCTTCGGAGACCCAGTACTTC
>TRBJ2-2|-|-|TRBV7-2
CASSSGHNTGELFF
TGTGCCAGCAGCTCAGGACACAACACCGGGGAGCTGTTTTTT
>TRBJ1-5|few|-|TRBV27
CASSLLGGTPNQPQHF
TGTGCCAGCAGTTTGTTAGGGGGGACACCCAATCAGCCCCAGCATTTT
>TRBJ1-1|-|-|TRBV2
CASSEGALTIYF
TGTGCCAGCAGTGAGGGGGCTCTCACAATATACTTT
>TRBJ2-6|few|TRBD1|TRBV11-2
CASSLTRTGSLSGANVLTF
TGTGCCAGCAGCTTGACCCGGACAGGGAGCCTCTCTGGGGCCAACGTCCTGACTTTC
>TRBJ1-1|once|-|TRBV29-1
CSVEDGRGTEAFF
TGCAGCGTTGAAGATGGGCGGGGCACTGAAGCTTTCTTT
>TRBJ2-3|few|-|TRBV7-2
CASSSYLTTDTQYF
TGTGCCAGCAGTTCGTATCTTACCACAGATACGCAGTATTTT
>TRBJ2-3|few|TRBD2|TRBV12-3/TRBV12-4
CASSLILAGGNTDTQYF
TGTGCCAGCAGTTTAATTTTAGCGGGGGGCAACACAGATACGCAGTATTTT
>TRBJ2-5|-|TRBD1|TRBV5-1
CASRLTGGQETQYF
TGCGCCAGCAGATTGACAGGGGGTCAAGAGACCCAGTACTTC
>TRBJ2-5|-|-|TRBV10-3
CAISESPETQYF
TGTGCCATCAGTGAGTCCCCAGAGACCCAGTACTTC
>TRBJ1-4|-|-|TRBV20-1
CSAQPGERYEKLFF
TGCAGTGCTCAACCCGGAGAGCGGTATGAAAAACTGTTTTTT
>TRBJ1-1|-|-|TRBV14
CASSQVRGRADEAFF
TGTGCCAGCAGCCAAGTCCGGGGGCGGGCGGATGAAGCTTTCTTT
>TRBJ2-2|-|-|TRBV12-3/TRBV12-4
CASSYGSGELFF
TGTGCCAGCAGTTATGGTTCCGGGGAGCTGTTTTTT
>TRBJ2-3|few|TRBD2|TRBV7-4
CASSLKRAGILLTDTQYF
TGTGCCAGCAGCTTAAAGAGAGCGGGGATATTACTCACAGATACGCAGTATTTT
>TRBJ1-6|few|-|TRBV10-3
CAISEGGGGYNSPLHF
TGTGCCATCAGTGAAGGAGGTGGCGGCTATAATTCACCCCTCCACTTT
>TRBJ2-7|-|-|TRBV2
CASSEEDRGLHEQYF
TGTGCCAGCAGTGAAGAAGACCGGGGTTTGCACGAGCAGTACTTC
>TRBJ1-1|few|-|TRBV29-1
CSVEAPPATEAFF
TGCAGCGTTGAAGCACCTCCTGCCACTGAAGCTTTCTTT
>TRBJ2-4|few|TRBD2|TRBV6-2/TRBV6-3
CASTAGLAKNIQYF
TGTGCCAGCACAGCGGGACTAGCCAAAAACATTCAGTACTTC
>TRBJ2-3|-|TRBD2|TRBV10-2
CASSGWLAGDERYTDTQYF
TGCGCCAGCAGTGGGTGGCTAGCGGGGGACGAAAGGTACACAGATACGCAGTATTTT
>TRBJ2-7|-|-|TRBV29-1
CSVEGPRKGEQYF
TGCAGCGTGGAGGGACCCCGCAAGGGCGAGCAGTACTTC
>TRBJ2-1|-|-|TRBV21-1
CASSKSDWENEQFF
TGTGCCAGCAGCAAGTCGGACTGGGAAAATGAGCAGTTCTTC
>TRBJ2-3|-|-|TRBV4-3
CASSQDGRGGTDTQYF
TGCGCCAGCAGCCAAGACGGGCGCGGCGGCACAGATACGCAGTATTTT
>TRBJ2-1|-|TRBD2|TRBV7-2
CASRPTSGRADEQFF
TGTGCCAGCAGGCCTACTAGCGGGAGGGCCGATGAGCAGTTCTTC
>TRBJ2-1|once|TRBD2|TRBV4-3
CASSPLAGGASDEQFF
TGCGCCAGCAGCCCCCTAGCGGGAGGAGCCTCCGATGAGCAGTTCTTC
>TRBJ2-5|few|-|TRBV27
CASRREKETQYF
TGTGCCAGCAGGAGGGAGAAAGAGACCCAGTACTTC
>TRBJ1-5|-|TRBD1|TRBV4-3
CASSQVQGAPQHF
TGCGCCAGCAGCCAAGTCCAGGGGGCCCCCCAGCATTTT
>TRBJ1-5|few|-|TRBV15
CATSGYSNQPQHF
TGTGCCACCAGCGGTTATAGCAATCAGCCCCAGCATTTT
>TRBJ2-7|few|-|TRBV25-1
CASSAGTGTYEQYF
TGTGCCAGCAGTGCGGGGACTGGAACCTACGAGCAGTACTTC
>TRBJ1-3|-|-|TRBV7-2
CASSLAGRGNTIYF
TGTGCCAGCAGCTTAGCCGGAAGGGGAAACACCATATATTTT
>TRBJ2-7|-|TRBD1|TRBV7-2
CASSFGTGVYEQYF
TGTGCCAGCAGCTTTGGGACAGGAGTCTACGAGCAGTACTTC
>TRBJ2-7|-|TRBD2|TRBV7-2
CASKASGGPYEQYF
TGTGCCAGTAAGGCTAGCGGGGGCCCCTACGAGCAGTACTTC
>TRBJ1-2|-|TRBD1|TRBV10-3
CAISVSGQGASGYTF
TGTGCCATCAGTGTTTCGGGACAGGGGGCTTCAGGCTACACCTTC
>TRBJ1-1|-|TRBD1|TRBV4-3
CASSPSSGGHTEAFF
TGCGCCAGCAGCCCTAGTTCAGGGGGTCACACTGAAGCTTTCTTT
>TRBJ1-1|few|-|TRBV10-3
CAISEFKGGTEAFF
TGTGCCATCAGTGAGTTTAAGGGGGGGACTGAAGCTTTCTTT
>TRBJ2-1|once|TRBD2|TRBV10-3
CTISDLTSGRDNEQFF
TGTACCATCAGTGACCTGACTAGCGGGAGAGACAATGAGCAGTTCTTC
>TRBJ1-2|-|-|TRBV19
CASSDAGHRGYTF
TGTGCCAGTTCGGACGCTGGACATCGTGGCTACACCTTC